This TCR beta chain is drawn from a study of T cell changes during pregnancy in multiple sclerosis. Germline CDR1 is ENHRY and CDR2 is SYGVKD. The CDR3 length is 16 residues. Trimming stripped 0 bases from V and 2 bases from J, with 11 bases between. Assay: immunoSEQ multiplex PCR; the TCRdb copy retains only in-frame clones and omits some. Of approximately 70,000 clones listed, roughly nine tenths are singletons. This chain joins TRBV10-3 and TRBJ2-1; no reliable D call. The sample in question was peripheral blood, obtained in the second trimester of pregnancy. The clonotype was recovered from a female donor in good health, enrolled as a control in a pregnancy study. The CDR3 is CAISESLSIPYNEQFF. CDR3 DNA: TGTGCCATCAGTGAGTCGTTAAGCATCCCCTACAATGAGCAGTTCTTC.